This TCR beta chain originates from a study of blood T cell repertoires in COVID-19. Study as a whole: Some COVID-19 samples were acute and others convalescent; all came from the United States, Italy and Spain. Nucleic acid was either cDNA or gDNA, and it came from T cells, B-cell-depleted T cells, or PBMCs.

This clone has only a few counts. In the study's own analysis: Amplification of reference gene primers provided the estimated nucleated cell counts. Libraries were prepared by immunoSEQ multiplex PCR; TCRdb keeps only in-frame clonotypes and omits some of them. V and J calls and clone size are those listed in that table; D and trimming were worked out from the DNA. There are around 15,000 clones in the sample; roughly nine tenths occur only once, and 10% lies in the top ten. The V and J ends lost 3 bases and 4 bases, in that order; junction bases with no gene match: 4. CDR1 is KGHDR, CDR2 SFDVKD, per germline. This CDR3 comprises 14 residues.

The chain combines TRBV24-1 with TRBJ2-7; 8 positions agree with TRBD2. This TCR came from a man older than 75 with acute or convalescent COVID-19. Sample: peripheral blood. The CDR3 DNA is TGTGCCACCAGTGATCCGACTAGCGATTACGAGCAGTACTTC. Translation gives CATSDPTSDYEQYF.